What follows are 19 T cell receptor beta chains derived from one specimen sequenced in a study of cytomegalovirus exposure and HLA in healthy donors. The primer mix had 60 Vbeta and 13 Jbeta primers. Profiling relied on immunoSEQ multiplex PCR, and the TCRdb table lists in-frame clones only, not all of them. The profile shows around 120,000 clones, more than 65% of them singletons. The sequencing sample was made of PBMCs. Receptors were obtained from a man aged 50 to 60 in good health and CMV-seronegative.

J is TRBJ2-3 and V is TRBV6-1; 7 nucleotides align to TRBD1. CDR1 is MNHNS, CDR2 SASEGT, per germline. Germline trimming cut 7 bases from V and 3 bases from J; bases unmatched to any gene: 7. The length of the CDR3 is 14 residues. CDR3 in amino acids: CASTPSRGTDTQYF. CDR3 bases: TGTGCCAGCACCCCCAGCAGGGGGACAGATACGCAGTATTTT.

The chain's CDR3 is CASSHGLNYNEQFF. CDR3 DNA: TGTGCCAGCAGCCACGGACTCAACTACAATGAGCAGTTCTTC. The V and J genes are TRBV7-9 and TRBJ2-1, with D maybe TRBD2 (5 bases). Germline V gene lookup returns CDR1 SEHNR and CDR2 FQNEAQ (reference sequence). This CDR3 spans 14 amino acids. Trimming removed 5 bases from V and 3 bases from J, with 11 bases in between.

CDR3 in DNA: TGCGCCAGCAGCCAAGCAATACTAGAGACCCAGTACTTC. Translating gives CASSQAILETQYF. The chain carries TRBV4-1 and TRBJ2-5; no clear D. The CDR3 length is 13 residues. Deletions cut 1 base from V and 4 bases from J, with 7 bases between. Germline assignment: CDR1 MGHRA and CDR2 YSYEKL.

This clone was observed a few times. The chain recombines TRBV27 with TRBJ1-2; D is perhaps TRBD1 (5 bases). Germline CDR1 reads MNHEY; CDR2 reads SMNVEV (reference sequence). V was pared by 5 bases and J by 3 bases, with 16 bases between. CDR3 length: 15 residues. The CDR3 DNA sequence: TGTGCCAGCAGTCCCCAGCGACAGCCATACTATGGCTACACCTTC. Translated: CASSPQRQPYYGYTF.

This clone was recorded only once. The chain is built from TRBV6-6 and TRBJ1-5; TRBD1 matches 9 bases. Germline-derived CDR1 and CDR2 are MNHNY and SVGAGI (reference sequence). The CDR3 contains 15 residues. J lost 4 bases, V lost 4 bases, and 5 bases had no gene match. The CDR3, as DNA: TGTGCCAGCAGTTGGGCGGACAGGGGAAATCAGCCCCAGCATTTT. Translated, it gives CASSWADRGNQPQHF.

DNA for the CDR3: TGTGCCAGCTCACCTAGGGACAGGGGACGGGTCACTGAAGCTTTCTTT. It is translated as CASSPRDRGRVTEAFF. The V and J genes are TRBV18 and TRBJ1-1; 10 nucleotides align to TRBD1. Per germline, CDR1 KGHSH and CDR2 LQKENI. The V gene end was trimmed by 3 bases and the J gene end by 4 bases; junction bases not matched to a gene: 8. The CDR3 covers 16 residues.

V gene TRBV30 combines with J gene TRBJ2-3, with D tentatively TRBD2 (6 bases). Germline CDR1 is GTSNPN and CDR2 is SVGIG (reference sequence). The CDR3 sequence is 14 residues long. V lost 7 bases, J lost 0 bases, and 14 bases lay in between. The CDR3 reads CASTGAASTDTQYF. CDR3 sequence (DNA): TGTGCCTCCACGGGAGCAGCTAGCACAGATACGCAGTATTTT. Together with reference TRBV30 and TRBJ2-3, the CDR3 gives the full variable domain: SQTIHQWPATLVQPVGSPLSLECTVEGTSNPNLYWYRQAAGRGLQLLFYSVGIGQISSEVPQNLSASRPQDRQFILSSKKLLLSDSGFYLCASTGAASTDTQYFGPGTRLTVL.

This clone has more than one count but fewer than ten. The chain carries TRBV5-4 and TRBJ2-3, with a tentative D call TRBD2 (6 bases). The ends were cut back, 4 bases at V and 6 bases at J, with 12 bases in the middle. This CDR3 comprises 13 residues. Germline CDR1 is SGHNT and CDR2 is YYREEE (reference sequence). The CDR3 region has the DNA TGTGCCAGCAGCGGCGGAGGGGCGGATACGCAGTATTTT. Translated, it gives CASSGGGADTQYF.

This sequence joins TRBV5-1 and TRBJ2-7; no definite D call. CDR1 SGHRS and CDR2 YFSETQ come from the germline V gene. The CDR3 is made up of 13 amino acids. V was clipped by 4 bases and J by 0 bases, with 8 bases between them. CDR3 sequence reads: CASSTDNSYEQYF. The CDR3 region has the DNA TGCGCCAGCAGCACCGACAACTCCTACGAGCAGTACTTC.

The genes are TRBV10-2 and TRBJ2-3; 7 bases match TRBD2. Germline lookup yields CDR1 WSHSY and CDR2 SAAADI. CDR3 length: 17 amino acids. Trimming at V came to 0 bases and at J to 2 bases, leaving 8 bases not matched to a gene. The CDR3 loop reads CASSESKGGGITDTQYF. As DNA, the CDR3 is TGCGCCAGCAGTGAGTCGAAGGGCGGGGGAATCACAGATACGCAGTATTTT.

In its sample, this clone was seen a few times. The V gene is TRBV7-9, the J gene TRBJ2-5; D gene unclear. Trimming left V 5 bases short and J 3 bases short, with 4 bases between. The CDR3 has 11 residues. Germline values: CDR1 SEHNR, CDR2 FQNEAQ (reference sequence). The CDR3: CASSAEETQYF. The CDR3 nucleotides are TGTGCCAGCAGCGCAGAAGAGACCCAGTACTTC. Filled out from reference TRBV7-9 and TRBJ2-5, the complete variable domain reads DTGVSQNPRHKITKRGQNVTFRCDPISEHNRLYWYRQTLGQGPEFLTYFQNEAQLEKSRLLSDRFSAERPKGSFSTLEIQRTEQGDSAMYLCASSAEETQYFGPGTRLLVL.

The J gene is TRBJ1-5, the V gene TRBV30; 7 bases agree with TRBD1. The V gene end was trimmed by 0 bases and the J gene end by 2 bases; junction bases not matched to a gene: 16. Germline values: CDR1 GTSNPN, CDR2 SVGIG (reference sequence). CDR3 length: 19 amino acids. The CDR3: CAWSVRDRAHIIRNQPQHF. The CDR3 DNA reads as TGTGCCTGGAGTGTACGTGACAGGGCCCATATAATTCGCAATCAGCCCCAGCATTTT.

The rearrangement links TRBV5-4 to TRBJ1-2; D remains ambiguous. The CDR3 is made up of 13 amino acids. Germline V gene sequence: CDR1 SGHNT, CDR2 YYREEE (reference sequence). The germline V and J ends were trimmed by 5 bases and 7 bases, with 15 bases remaining between them. The CDR3 DNA follows: TGTGCCAGCAGAGACGGGGAGAAAGGTGGCTACACCTTC. Its protein is CASRDGEKGGYTF. Full variable domain (missing parts from reference TRBV5-4 and TRBJ1-2): ETGVTQSPTHLIKTRGQQVTLRCSSQSGHNTVSWYQQALGQGPQFIFQYYREEENGRGNFPPRFSGLQFPNYSSELNVNALELDDSALYLCASRDGEKGGYTFGSGTRLTVV.

This chain links TRBV19 with TRBJ1-2; TRBD1 aligns across 9 bases. V trimming: 8 bases; J trimming: 5 bases; junction bases outside the gene matches: 9. CDR1 LNHDA and CDR2 SQIVND come from the germline V gene (reference sequence). There are 14 residues in the CDR3. CDR3 nucleotides: TGTGCCAGTTCCTATTGGGGACAGGGTTATGGCTACACCTTC. Its protein is CASSYWGQGYGYTF.

The genes are TRBV5-1 and TRBJ1-3; a weak D match, TRBD1 (5 bases). Trimming took off 4 bases at V and 0 bases at J, with 11 bases between the two ends. This CDR3 contains 15 residues. Per germline, CDR1 SGHRS and CDR2 YFSETQ. Here the CDR3 reads CASSQDSNSGNTIYF. Written as DNA, the CDR3 is TGCGCCAGCAGCCAAGACAGTAACTCTGGAAACACCATATATTTT.

The rearrangement uses TRBV7-2 and TRBJ2-3; D is perhaps TRBD2 (5 bases). Germline V gene lookup returns CDR1 SGHTA and CDR2 FQGNSA. V was cut by 1 base and J by 5 bases, with 16 bases left in between. There are 16 residues in the CDR3. CDR3 sequence: CASSLDSLAVQDTQYF. The CDR3 nucleotides read TGTGCCAGCAGCTTAGACAGTCTAGCCGTTCAAGATACGCAGTATTTT. Together with reference TRBV7-2 and TRBJ2-3, the CDR3 gives the full variable domain: GAGVSQSPSNKVTEKGKDVELRCDPISGHTALYWYRQSLGQGLEFLIYFQGNSAPDKSGLPSDRFSAERTGGSVSTLTIQRTQQEDSAVYLCASSLDSLAVQDTQYFGPGTRLTVL.

This chain uses TRBV7-9 with TRBJ2-7, with TRBD1 as a possible D gene (6 bases). Trimming took off 3 bases at V and 1 base at J, with 13 bases between the two ends. The CDR3 is 15 residues long. In germline, CDR1 is SEHNR, CDR2 FQNEAQ (reference sequence). CDR3 region: CASSLGGGLSYEQYF. For the CDR3, the DNA is TGTGCCAGCAGCTTGGGTGGGGGCTTGTCCTACGAGCAGTACTTC.

This chain uses TRBV11-2 with TRBJ2-5; tentatively, D is TRBD2 (5 bases). Germline V gene sequence: CDR1 SGHAT, CDR2 FQNNGV. The CDR3 length is 15 residues. Trimming took 5 bases from V and 1 from J, leaving 14 bases between them. The CDR3 DNA reads as TGTGCCAGCAGCGAACTAACTAGACTCCAAGAGACCCAGTACTTC. This gives the protein CASSELTRLQETQYF.

The rearrangement joins TRBV6-1 to TRBJ1-1; 7 nucleotides line up with TRBD1. The germline CDR1 and CDR2 sequences are MNHNS and SASEGT. The CDR3 runs to 16 residues. With V trimmed by 2 bases and J by 10 bases, 16 bases remained unmatched. The CDR3 protein is CASSEKSGTRGVRAFF. The CDR3 DNA reads as TGTGCCAGCAGTGAAAAATCTGGGACCAGGGGGGTGAGAGCTTTCTTT.